Following are 21 T cell receptor beta chains from one sample sequenced in a study of beta chain features in type 1 diabetes. Expressed TCRB transcripts were sequenced because the isolated RNA had all been reverse transcribed beforehand. TCRdb keeps only in-frame clones here, not all; method: immunoSEQ multiplex PCR. The sample includes 250,000 to 350,000 clones, approximately 14% of them seen just once. The source material was central memory CD4+ T cells from blood. All receptors come from a young man in good health.

The chain combines TRBV6-1 with TRBJ1-5, with no clear D. The CDR3 consists of 12 residues. With 8 bases removed from V and 7 bases from J, the gap between germline ends came to 12 bases. Germline V gene data show CDR1 as MNHNS and CDR2 as SASEGT. The CDR3 spells CASGSVKQPQHF. The CDR3 DNA reads TGTGCCAGCGGGTCAGTGAAACAGCCCCAGCATTTT.

This clone was picked up a small number of times. Other DNA sequences in the sample encode the same CDR3. The J gene is TRBJ2-4, the V gene TRBV9; D is perhaps TRBD1 or TRBD2 (5 bases each). The CDR3 runs 14 residues. CDR1 and CDR2 (germline): SGDLS, YYNGEE. The V gene lost 3 bases and the J gene lost 4 bases, with 11 bases spanning the gap. CDR3 nucleotide sequence: TGTGCCAGCAGCGCCGGGACCGTAAAAAACATTCAGTACTTC. This encodes CASSAGTVKNIQYF.

In this sample, this clone turned up a few times. The chain employs TRBV9 and TRBJ2-3, with no clear D. The CDR3 has 13 amino acids. Germline V lookup: CDR1 SGDLS, CDR2 YYNGEE. The V end lost 1 base, the J end lost 5 bases, and 8 bases lay between the germline ends. CDR3 residues: CASSVQRRDTQYF. For the CDR3, the DNA is TGTGCCAGCAGCGTACAGAGGAGAGATACGCAGTATTTT.

This clone came up a few times. The chain couples TRBV4-1 to TRBJ2-3; weak D call: TRBD1 (6 bases). The V gene's germline CDR1 is MGHRA and CDR2 YSYEKL. The CDR3 spans 16 residues. The V end was cut by 1 base, the J end by 3 bases, with 14 bases between. The CDR3 DNA sequence: TGCGCCAGCAGCCAAGGGGTACAGGGACGGACAGATACGCAGTATTTT. Amino acids: CASSQGVQGRTDTQYF.

The chain employs TRBV30 and TRBJ1-2; a weak D match, TRBD1 (5 bases). The length of the CDR3 is 14 residues. Between the trimmed V and J ends, which lost 5 bases and 8 bases, there was a span of 21 bases. The germline V gene has CDR1 GTSNPN and CDR2 SVGIG (reference sequence). For the CDR3, the DNA is TGTGCCTGGCTTCCGCGGGGAGAAAGGGGCGGCTACACCTTC. As protein: CAWLPRGERGGYTF.

This clone was seen only a few times. The genes are TRBV7-2 and TRBJ1-3; possibly TRBD1 for D (5 bases). The V end lost 4 bases, the J end lost 0 bases, and 16 bases lay between the germline ends. Germline V gene data show CDR1 as SGHTA and CDR2 as FQGNSA. This CDR3 spans 17 amino acids. Here the CDR3 DNA reads TGTGCCAGCAGCTCGCCCTGGGGGGGGAGCTCTGGAAACACCATATATTTT. This translates into CASSSPWGGSSGNTIYF.

This clone came up a few times. This chain uses TRBV5-4 with TRBJ2-7; 8 nucleotides line up with TRBD1. Germline-derived CDR1 and CDR2 are SGHNT and YYREEE (reference sequence). The V gene end was trimmed by 3 bases and the J gene end by 7 bases; junction bases not matched to a gene: 6. This CDR3 contains 13 residues. CDR3 nucleotides: TGTGCCAGCAGCTCCGGACAGGGCCTGGAGCAGTACTTC. Its protein product is CASSSGQGLEQYF.

In this sample, this clone turned up a few times. One end of the junction is discordant with germline, which a read error may explain. This chain uses TRBV7-2 with TRBJ2-7; tentatively, D is TRBD2 (6 bases). This CDR3 region has 14 residues. Looked up from germline, CDR1 is SGHTA and CDR2 is FQGNSA. The CDR3 reads CASSRRGREYEQYF. The CDR3, as DNA: TGCGCCAGCAGCCGGAGGGGCAGAGAGTACGAGCAGTACTTC.

The rearrangement joins TRBV11-2 to TRBJ2-3; maybe TRBD2 (7 bases). Looked up from germline, CDR1 is SGHAT and CDR2 is FQNNGV. Trimming removed 2 bases at V and 2 bases at J, with 23 bases between. This CDR3 has 19 residues. The CDR3 spells CASSLLGAASGKNTDTQYF. The CDR3 nucleotides read TGTGCCAGCAGCTTACTGGGGGCGGCCAGCGGGAAAAACACAGATACGCAGTATTTT.

This clone has more than one count but fewer than ten. The chain couples TRBV2 to TRBJ1-4; 8 nucleotides match TRBD1. This CDR3 has 14 residues. Unmatched junction bases numbered 9, after V lost 7 bases and J lost 8 bases. Germline V CDR1 and CDR2: SNHLY, FYNNEI. CDR3 bases: TGTGCCAGCACGTACCGACAGGGGAGCGAAAAACTGTTTTTT. It yields the protein CASTYRQGSEKLFF.

The sample holds a few counts of this clone. V is TRBV6-1 and J is TRBJ2-7; possibly TRBD2 for D (5 bases). Trimming removed 8 bases at V and 6 bases at J, with 20 bases between. This CDR3 contains 14 residues. The V gene's germline CDR1 is MNHNS and CDR2 SASEGT. The DNA for the CDR3 is TGTGCCAGCGGAGCAGACCCGGGGAGAAGCGAGCAGTACGTC. Translation gives CASGADPGRSEQYV.

The chain links TRBV4-2 to TRBJ2-4, with 7 bases aligning to TRBD1. CDR1 and CDR2 (germline): LGHNA, YNFKEQ. The CDR3 runs to 16 residues. Trimming cost V 5 bases and J 1 base; bases outside gene matches: 8. CDR3 DNA: TGTGCCAGCAGCGGGGGATACAGGGGCGCCAAAAACATTCAGTACTTC. It specifies CASSGGYRGAKNIQYF.

The chain links TRBV11-1 to TRBJ2-1, with a weak D call TRBD1 (6 bases). The CDR3 runs 15 residues. The germline V and J ends were trimmed by 4 bases and 8 bases, with 18 bases remaining between them. Germline values: CDR1 SGHAT, CDR2 FQDESV (reference sequence). CDR3 sequence: CASSSYRDKGYEQFF. The CDR3, as DNA: TGTGCCAGCAGCTCCTACCGGGACAAGGGATATGAGCAGTTCTTC.

This chain joins TRBV6-5 and TRBJ1-1; D call uncertain. Germline loops: CDR1 MNHEY, CDR2 SVGAGI. The V end was cut by 6 bases, the J end by 3 bases, with 8 bases between. The CDR3 runs 12 residues. The CDR3 region is CASRGGHTEAFF. The CDR3, as DNA: TGTGCCAGCAGAGGAGGGCACACTGAAGCTTTCTTT.

This clone was recorded a few times. The same CDR3 is also encoded by other DNA sequences in this sample. CDR3 sequence (DNA): TGTGCCAGCAGCTCTGCAGATACGCAGTATTTT. Protein: CASSSADTQYF. This chain connects TRBV7-2 to TRBJ2-3; D ambiguous. Between the trimmed V and J ends, which lost 4 bases and 4 bases, there was a span of 3 bases. The germline V gene has CDR1 SGHTA and CDR2 FQGNSA. CDR3 length equals 11 residues. The whole variable domain, remainder taken from reference TRBV7-2 and TRBJ2-3, is GAGVSQSPSNKVTEKGKDVELRCDPISGHTALYWYRQSLGQGLEFLIYFQGNSAPDKSGLPSDRFSAERTGGSVSTLTIQRTQQEDSAVYLCASSSADTQYFGPGTRLTVL.

In this sample, this clone turned up a few times. The chain employs TRBV7-9 and TRBJ2-3, with a possible D match to TRBD1 (6 bases). There are 13 residues in the CDR3. The germline V gene has CDR1 SEHNR and CDR2 FQNEAQ (reference sequence). V lost 3 bases and J 10 bases, leaving 14 bases between the germline ends. CDR3 region: CASSLVGQQPQYF. In DNA, the CDR3 is TGTGCCAGCAGCTTGGTCGGACAGCAACCGCAGTATTTT.

The gene calls are TRBV6-6 and TRBJ1-6, with 9 bases fitting TRBD1. The CDR3 spans 15 residues. Trimming took 7 bases from V and 6 from J; bases not matched to a gene: 7. Germline CDR1 and CDR2: MNHNY and SVGAGI (reference sequence). The CDR3 region has the DNA TGTGCCAGCAATATCGGGACAGGGCCTAATTCACCCCTCCACTTT. Protein sequence: CASNIGTGPNSPLHF.

This clone was picked up a small number of times. V and J are TRBV4-1 and TRBJ2-5; D might be TRBD1 or TRBD2, each matching 6 bases. V lost 0 bases, J lost 1 base, and 18 bases lay in between. CDR1 is MGHRA and CDR2 is YSYEKL in the germline V gene. CDR3 length: 18 amino acids. CDR3 protein: CASSQDPPGAGSQETQYF. DNA of the CDR3: TGCGCCAGCAGCCAAGACCCCCCGGGGGCGGGGTCCCAAGAGACCCAGTACTTC.

This clone was counted a few times. V is TRBV13 and J is TRBJ2-1; 13 bases fit TRBD2. The CDR3 has 17 residues. Germline V CDR1 and CDR2: PRHDT, FYEKMQ (reference sequence). J was trimmed by 1 base and V by 5 bases; bases with no gene match: 5. The CDR3 DNA sequence: TGTGCCAGCAGCCTAAGGACTAGCGGGAGATCCTACAATGAGCAGTTCTTC. Translated, it gives CASSLRTSGRSYNEQFF. The full variable domain, completed using reference TRBV13 and TRBJ2-1, is AAGVIQSPRHLIKEKRETATLKCYPIPRHDTVYWYQQGPGQDPQFLISFYEKMQSDKGSIPDRFSAQQFSDYHSELNMSSLELGDSALYFCASSLRTSGRSYNEQFFGPGTRLTVL.

There are a few counts of this clone. V usage is TRBV5-1 and J usage is TRBJ2-7; 9 bases are shared with TRBD2. The germline V gene has CDR1 SGHRS and CDR2 YFSETQ. Unmatched junction bases numbered 8, after V lost 4 bases and J lost 3 bases. The CDR3 is 15 residues long. Here the CDR3 reads CASSPSGGTIYEQYF. CDR3 DNA sequence: TGCGCCAGCAGCCCCAGCGGGGGGACCATCTACGAGCAGTACTTC. The entire variable domain, with the rest obtained from reference TRBV5-1 and TRBJ2-7, is as follows: KAGVTQTPRYLIKTRGQQVTLSCSPISGHRSVSWYQQTPGQGLQFLFEYFSETQRNKGNFPGRFSGRQFSNSRSEMNVSTLELGDSALYLCASSPSGGTIYEQYFGPGTRLTVT.

The chain joins TRBV5-6 to TRBJ2-7; D gene unclear. The CDR3 is made up of 11 amino acids. Germline CDR1 is SGHDT and CDR2 is YYEEEE. V lost 2 bases to trimming and J lost 0 bases, with 0 bases between them. The CDR3: CASSFSYEQYF. The CDR3 DNA sequence: TGTGCCAGCAGCTTCTCCTACGAGCAGTACTTC.